This TCR beta chain was recovered during a study of PD-L1 blockade in urothelial cancer. The table came from immunoSEQ multiplex PCR; TCRdb's copy has only in-frame clones and leaves some out. The repertoire holds tens of thousands of clones, with roughly 87% as singletons. Indicated time point: pretreatment peripheral blood. Germline CDR1 is SGHTA and CDR2 is FQGNSA. The CDR3 is 14 residues long. The ends lost 6 bases at V and 8 bases at J; junction bases unmatched: 6. The sequence came from a woman aged 55-75 years with urothelial cancer. Sample: PBMCs, taken around atezolizumab (anti-PD-L1) treatment. J is TRBJ2-1 and V is TRBV7-2; 11 bases are a match to TRBD1. The CDR3 DNA reads TGTGCCAGCAGTCAGGACAGGGGGCATGATGAGCAGTTCTTC. Amino acids: CASSQDRGHDEQFF. Full variable domain (missing parts from reference TRBV7-2 and TRBJ2-1): GAGVSQSPSNKVTEKGKDVELRCDPISGHTALYWYRQSLGQGLEFLIYFQGNSAPDKSGLPSDRFSAERTGGSVSTLTIQRTQQEDSAVYLCASSQDRGHDEQFFGPGTRLTVL.